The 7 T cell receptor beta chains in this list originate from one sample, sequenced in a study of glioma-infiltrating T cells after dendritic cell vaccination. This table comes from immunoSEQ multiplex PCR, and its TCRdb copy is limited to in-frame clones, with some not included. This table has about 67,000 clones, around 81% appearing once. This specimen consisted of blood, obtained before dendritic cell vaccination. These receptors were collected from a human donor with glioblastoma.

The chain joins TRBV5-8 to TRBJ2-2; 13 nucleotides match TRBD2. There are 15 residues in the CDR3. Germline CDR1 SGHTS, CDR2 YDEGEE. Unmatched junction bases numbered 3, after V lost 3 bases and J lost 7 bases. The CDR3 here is CASSWGTSGVGELFF. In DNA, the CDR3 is TGTGCCAGCAGCTGGGGGACTAGCGGGGTCGGGGAGCTGTTTTTT.

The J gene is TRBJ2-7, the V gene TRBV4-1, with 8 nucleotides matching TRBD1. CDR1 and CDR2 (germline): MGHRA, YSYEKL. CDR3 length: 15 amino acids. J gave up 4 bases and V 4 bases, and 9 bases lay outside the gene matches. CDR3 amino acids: CASSPDRGRGYEQYF. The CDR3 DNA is TGCGCCAGCAGCCCCGACAGGGGTCGAGGTTACGAGCAGTACTTC.

The CDR3 loop is CASSIVEDRNSPLHF. The CDR3 DNA reads as TGTGCCAGTAGTATAGTGGAGGACAGGAATTCACCCCTCCACTTT. The chain is built from TRBV19 and TRBJ1-6; 7 bases are shared with TRBD1. The germline CDR1 and CDR2 sequences are LNHDA and SQIVND (reference sequence). This CDR3 spans 15 amino acids. Losses at the gene ends were 1 base for V and 7 bases for J; bases not matched to a gene: 4.

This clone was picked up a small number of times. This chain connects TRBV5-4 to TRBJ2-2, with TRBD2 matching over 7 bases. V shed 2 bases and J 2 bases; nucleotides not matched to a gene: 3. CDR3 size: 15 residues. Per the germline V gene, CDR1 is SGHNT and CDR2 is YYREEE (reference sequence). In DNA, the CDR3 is TGTGCCAGCAGCTTAGCGGGGCTAAACACCGGGGAGCTGTTTTTT. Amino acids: CASSLAGLNTGELFF. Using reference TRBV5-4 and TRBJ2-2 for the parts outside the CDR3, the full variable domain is ETGVTQSPTHLIKTRGQQVTLRCSSQSGHNTVSWYQQALGQGPQFIFQYYREEENGRGNFPPRFSGLQFPNYSSELNVNALELDDSALYLCASSLAGLNTGELFFGEGSRLTVL.

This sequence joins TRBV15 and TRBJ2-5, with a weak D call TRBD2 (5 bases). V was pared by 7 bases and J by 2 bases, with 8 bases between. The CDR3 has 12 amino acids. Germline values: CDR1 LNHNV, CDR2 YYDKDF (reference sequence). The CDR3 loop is CATTDYQETQYF. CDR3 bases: TGTGCCACCACCGACTATCAAGAGACCCAGTACTTC.

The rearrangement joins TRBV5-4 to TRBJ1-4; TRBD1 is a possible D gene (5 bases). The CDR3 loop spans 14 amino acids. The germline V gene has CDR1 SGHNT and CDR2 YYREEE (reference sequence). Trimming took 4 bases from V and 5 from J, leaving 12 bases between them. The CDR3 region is CASSVGTRNEKLFF. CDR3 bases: TGTGCCAGCAGCGTGGGGACTCGGAATGAAAAACTGTTTTTT.

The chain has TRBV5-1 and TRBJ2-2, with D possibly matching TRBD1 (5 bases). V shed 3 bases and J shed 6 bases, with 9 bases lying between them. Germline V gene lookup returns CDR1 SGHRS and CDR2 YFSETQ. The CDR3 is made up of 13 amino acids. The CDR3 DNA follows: TGCGCCAGCAGCTATCAGGGTGCCGGGGAGCTGTTTTTT. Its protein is CASSYQGAGELFF.